Presented here are 9 T cell receptor beta chains from one specimen sequenced in a study of T and B cells in COVID-19 patients. BIOMED2 TRB-A/B primer pools were used in multiplex TRB PCR. TCRdb re-derived calls from the multiplex PCR reads in MiXCR, one entry per CDR3 protein. The table records 9,500 or so distinct CDR3 sequences, about a third of them present only once. TRB was amplified from about 260-540 ng of blood genomic DNA. What was sequenced was blood. These receptors came from a human donor with active COVID-19.

This clonotype is categorized as medium-sized. The gene calls are TRBV11-3 and TRBJ2-7; D is perhaps TRBD1 (5 bases). Germline loops: CDR1 SGHNT, CDR2 YENEEA. The ends were cut back, 2 bases at V and 3 bases at J, with 14 bases in the middle. CDR3 length: 15 residues. CDR3 sequence: CASSLIQGSDYEQYF. The CDR3 coding sequence is TGTGCCAGCAGCTTAATCCAGGGATCCGACTACGAGCAGTACTTC.

By its share, this clonotype is medium-sized. This chain joins TRBV19 and TRBJ2-2; 9 nucleotides match TRBD2. Germline loops: CDR1 LNHDA, CDR2 SQIVND (reference sequence). The J segment lost 7 bases and the V segment lost 6 bases, leaving 6 bases of the junction unmatched. The CDR3 sequence is 14 residues long. The CDR3, as DNA: TGTGCCAGTAGCCCTAGCGGGACGGACGGGGAGCTGTTTTTT. Translated: CASSPSGTDGELFF.

This clonotype was counted a few times. The rearrangement joins TRBV19 to TRBJ1-3; D is undetermined. This CDR3 has 16 residues. CDR1 and CDR2 from the germline V gene are LNHDA and SQIVND (reference sequence). V was trimmed by 4 bases and J by 4 bases, leaving 17 bases between them. The CDR3 region is CASSTLIGVGGNTIYF. As DNA, the CDR3 is TGTGCCAGTAGTACCCTTATCGGGGTTGGAGGAAACACCATATATTTT.

There are a few counts of this clonotype. This sequence joins TRBV6-5 and TRBJ1-1; D unclear. Per germline, CDR1 MNHEY and CDR2 SVGAGI. The CDR3 totals 13 residues. Trimming removed 5 bases at V and 10 bases at J, with 17 bases between. The CDR3 DNA is TGTGCCAGCAGTACACGCGGACGGCCGGGAGCTTTCTTT. Its translation: CASSTRGRPGAFF.

This chain uses TRBV19 with TRBJ1-6; D might be TRBD1 (5 bases). V was clipped by 6 bases and J by 7 bases, with 13 bases between them. The germline V gene encodes CDR1 LNHDA and CDR2 SQIVND (reference sequence). This CDR3 region has 14 residues. The CDR3 spells CASRGGQGNSPLHF. The CDR3 coding sequence is TGTGCCAGTAGGGGTGGGCAGGGCAATTCACCCCTCCACTTT.

V usage is TRBV10-3 and J usage is TRBJ1-2; 7 bases are a match to TRBD1. CDR3 size: 14 residues. From germline, CDR1 is ENHRY and CDR2 SYGVKD. J gave up 4 bases and V 4 bases, and 6 bases lay outside the gene matches. In nucleotides, the CDR3 is TGTGCCATCAGTGGCCAGGGGGGAGGCTATGGCTACACCTTC. It encodes CAISGQGGGYGYTF.

The chain joins TRBV20-1 to TRBJ2-3, with D perhaps TRBD2 (6 bases). V was pared by 2 bases and J by 6 bases, with 24 bases between. Germline-derived CDR1 and CDR2 are DFQATT and SNEGSKA (reference sequence). This CDR3 has 17 residues. The CDR3 DNA reads as TGCAGTGCTAGACCCCGCCTGGGCGGGAAGCTGATGGATACGCAGTATTTT. It translates to CSARPRLGGKLMDTQYF.

V gene TRBV12-3 or TRBV12-4 combines with J gene TRBJ2-1; 13 bases line up with TRBD2. V lost 5 bases and J lost 5; bases outside the gene matches: 3. The CDR3 has 15 residues. The CDR3 region is CASSLTSGGDNEQFF. DNA of the CDR3: TGTGCCAGCAGTCTTACTAGCGGGGGGGACAATGAGCAGTTCTTC.

The chain carries TRBV6-5 and TRBJ1-2, with 12 bases that match TRBD1. In germline, CDR1 is MNHEY, CDR2 SVGAGI. This CDR3 spans 18 amino acids. Losses at the gene ends were 0 bases for V and 3 bases for J; bases not matched to a gene: 8. The CDR3 DNA is TGTGCCAGCAGTTACTCGAGTCAGGGGACAGGGGGCTACTATGGCTACACCTTC. Translation gives CASSYSSQGTGGYYGYTF.